Detailed here is one T cell receptor (beta chain). These data are taken from a study of blood T cell repertoires in COVID-19. As for the study in general: Acute and convalescent COVID-19 samples came from the United States, Italy and Spain. T cells, B-cell-depleted T cells, or PBMCs provided the cDNA or gDNA that served as material.

This CDR3 has 13 residues. The germline CDR1 and CDR2 sequences are ENHRY and SYGVKD. With 4 bases removed from V and 2 bases from J, the gap between germline ends came to 8 bases. The authors' processing: Quantification of nucleated cells was approximated via reference gene primer amplification. TCRdb keeps only in-frame clones here, not all; method: immunoSEQ multiplex PCR. V, J and clone size are those of that table, while D and trimming were read from the DNA. The profile covers some 72,000 clones, with 85% to 90% appearing a single time and 0.5% to 0.7% taken by the ten largest. The TCR originated in a man between 60 and 75 years old with acute or convalescent COVID-19. The chain uses TRBV10-3 and TRBJ2-5, with D perhaps TRBD1 (6 bases). Sequenced: peripheral blood. The CDR3 region is CAISAGAQETQYF. The CDR3 DNA is TGTGCCATCAGTGCAGGGGCTCAAGAGACCCAGTACTTC.